These T cell receptor beta chains were read from a single sample in a study of neoadjuvant anti-PD-1 for oral cavity cancer. Assay: immunoSEQ multiplex PCR; the TCRdb copy retains only in-frame clones and omits some. In the table there are tens of thousands of clones, 25% to 30% of which are singletons. Here the sequenced sample was tumor tissue, taken after nivolumab (anti-PD-1) treatment. These receptors all stem from a person aged 35 to 85 with oral cavity squamous cell carcinoma. Each CDR3 is given with its conserved first and last residue. D genes are given only for firm matches. Size is stated for part of the rows, as once, few or many counts, or as a class when the clone is expanded.

v_gene	abundance	d_gene	j_gene	CDR3nt	CDR3aa
TRBV19	few	TRBD1	TRBJ1-2	TGTGCCAGTAGTATGGACAGGTCTTTGAGAGGCTACACCTTC	CASSMDRSLRGYTF
TRBV5-1	NA	NA	TRBJ1-1	TGCGCCAGCAGCATGGGCGGTATGGGCACTGAAGCTTTCTTT	CASSMGGMGTEAFF
TRBV11-3	NA	TRBD2	TRBJ2-1	TGTGCCAGCAGCGAAGGACTAGCCCCACAGGGCTCCAATGAGCAGTTCTTC	CASSEGLAPQGSNEQFF
TRBV6-5	NA	TRBD1	TRBJ1-1	TGTGCCAGCAGCCGAGCGGCAGGGGGGAACACTGAAGCTTTCTTT	CASSRAAGGNTEAFF
TRBV19	many	NA	TRBJ1-2	TGTGCCAGTACCCCGGGACAAGTCGGGAATGGCTACACCTTC	CASTPGQVGNGYTF
TRBV5-6	NA	NA	TRBJ2-7	TGTGCCAGCAGCTTAGCGGCTAACGAGCAGTACTTC	CASSLAANEQYF
TRBV5-1	NA	NA	TRBJ2-5	TGCGCCAGCAGCTTGGGCCAGGGTCTTGACAAGACCCAGTACTTC	CASSLGQGLDKTQYF
TRBV10-3	few	TRBD2	TRBJ2-1	TGTGCCATCAGAGAACTAGCGGGAGTCTTCGATGAGCAGTTCTTC	CAIRELAGVFDEQFF
TRBV19	few	NA	TRBJ1-2	TGTGCCAGTAGTATTCAGCTAGCCTCCGTGTATGGCTACACCTTC	CASSIQLASVYGYTF
TRBV19	NA	NA	TRBJ1-2	TGTGCCAGTAGTCGCCGGGACGGATTAAACTATGGCTACACCTTC	CASSRRDGLNYGYTF
TRBV4-2	many	NA	TRBJ1-2	TGTGCCAGCAGCCAAGAGTTCCAGTGGGGCTACACCTTC	CASSQEFQWGYTF
TRBV30	NA	NA	TRBJ1-1	TGTGCCTGGAGTGTACCTGGACAGAACACTGAAGCTTTCTTT	CAWSVPGQNTEAFF